These 2 T cell receptor beta chains were all obtained from the same sample, sequenced in a study of blood T cell repertoires in COVID-19. The method was immunoSEQ multiplex PCR; TCRdb's version includes in-frame clones alone and lacks a portion of them. The table shows a few hundred thousand clones, with more than 75% occurring only once. The sample consisted of peripheral blood. The receptors come from a woman between 45 and 60 years old with active or convalescent COVID-19.

V usage is TRBV30 and J usage is TRBJ1-2, with 9 bases aligning to TRBD1. The CDR3 is 15 residues long. J lost 8 bases, V lost 0 bases, and 10 bases had no gene match. From germline, CDR1 is GTSNPN and CDR2 SVGIG (reference sequence). DNA for the CDR3: TGTGCCTGGAGTGTATCTTTGGGACAGGGTCCCGGCTACACCTTC. Protein sequence: CAWSVSLGQGPGYTF.

The chain combines TRBV2 with TRBJ1-5, with D maybe TRBD1 (5 bases). Per germline, CDR1 SNHLY and CDR2 FYNNEI. The CDR3 extends over 16 amino acids. Trimming took 7 bases from V and 6 from J, leaving 22 bases between them. The CDR3 reads CASKYGGTGLGQPQHF. The DNA of the CDR3 is TGTGCCAGCAAGTACGGGGGGACTGGTTTGGGTCAGCCCCAGCATTTT.